This TCR beta chain was retrieved from a study of blood T cell repertoires in COVID-19. Study-level information: T cells, B-cell-depleted T cells, or PBMCs supplied cDNA or gDNA.

Authors' methods: Reference gene primer amplification in the assay estimated nucleated cell counts. Profiling relied on immunoSEQ multiplex PCR, and the TCRdb table lists in-frame clones only, not all of them. V, J and clone size are those of that table, while D and trimming were read from the DNA. The table has about 260,000 clones, over 80% seen once; the top ten hold 3.7%. The V gene's germline CDR1 is LNHDA and CDR2 SQIVND (reference sequence). Trimming pared 2 bases from V and 8 bases from J, leaving 15 bases between. The CDR3 runs 14 residues. Sequencing was done on a sample of peripheral blood. This receptor was taken from a woman in her thirties or forties with acute or convalescent COVID-19. The genes are TRBV19 and TRBJ1-2; D may be TRBD1 (5 bases). The CDR3: CASSITSGKGGYTF. For the CDR3, the DNA is TGTGCCAGTAGTATAACGTCAGGGAAGGGCGGCTACACCTTC.